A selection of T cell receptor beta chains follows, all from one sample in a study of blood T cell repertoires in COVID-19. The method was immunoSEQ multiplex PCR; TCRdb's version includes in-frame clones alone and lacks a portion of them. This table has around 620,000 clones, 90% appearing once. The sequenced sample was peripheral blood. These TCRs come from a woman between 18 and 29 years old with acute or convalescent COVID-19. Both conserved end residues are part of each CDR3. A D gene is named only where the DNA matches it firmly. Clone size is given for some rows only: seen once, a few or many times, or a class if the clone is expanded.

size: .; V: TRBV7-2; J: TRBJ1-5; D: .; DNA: TGTGCCAGCAAGGAAGGGGCGGACCAGCCCCAGCATTTT; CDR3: CASKEGADQPQHF
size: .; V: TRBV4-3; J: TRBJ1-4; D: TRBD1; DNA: TGCGCCAGCAGCCAAGCTGGCACATCAGGGGGCGGGAATGAAAAACTGTTTTTT; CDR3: CASSQAGTSGGGNEKLFF
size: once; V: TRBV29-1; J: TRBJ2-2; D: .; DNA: TGCAGCGTGCGGGCCCGGAGCACCGGGGAGCTGTTTTTT; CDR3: CSVRARSTGELFF
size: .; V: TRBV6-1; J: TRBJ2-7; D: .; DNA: TGTGCCAGCAGTGAAGTATGGGGCCCCTACGAGCAGTACTTC; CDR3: CASSEVWGPYEQYF
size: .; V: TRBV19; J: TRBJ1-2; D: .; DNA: TGTGCCAGTAATCGCCCCCTGGAGGGCTACACCTTC; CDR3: CASNRPLEGYTF
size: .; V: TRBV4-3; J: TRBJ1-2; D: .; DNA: TGCGCCAGCAGCCCTCGGTCGGCGGATGGCTACACCTTC; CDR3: CASSPRSADGYTF
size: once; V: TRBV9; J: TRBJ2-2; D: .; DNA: TGTGCCAGCAGCGTAGGAGCCTGCGGTGGGTCCCACGGGAGAACCGGGGAGCTGTTTTTT; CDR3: CASSVGACGGSHGRTGELFF
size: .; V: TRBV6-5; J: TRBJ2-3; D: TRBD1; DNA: TGTGCCAGCACTTGGACAGGGCGCACAGATACGCAGTATTTT; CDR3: CASTWTGRTDTQYF
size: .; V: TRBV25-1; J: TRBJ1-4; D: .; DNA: TGTGCCAGCAGTCCAGGGGTGAGGGGACAAGGTGAAAAACTGTTTTTT; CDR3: CASSPGVRGQGEKLFF
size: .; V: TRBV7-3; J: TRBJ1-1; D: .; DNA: TGTGCCAGCAGCTTATGGGTCCCGTTACGGGTCACTGAAGCTTTCTTT; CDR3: CASSLWVPLRVTEAFF
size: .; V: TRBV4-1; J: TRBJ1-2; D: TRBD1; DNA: TGCGCCAGCAGCCCCACAGGGGCAGACTATGGCTACACCTTC; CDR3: CASSPTGADYGYTF
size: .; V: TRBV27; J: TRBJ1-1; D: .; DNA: TGTGCCAGCAACCCGACGGGGGGGAACACTGAAGCTTTCTTT; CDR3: CASNPTGGNTEAFF
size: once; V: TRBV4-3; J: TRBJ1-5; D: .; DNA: TGCGCCAGCAGCCAAGGTACCCATCCGATACAGGGCTTCAATCAGCCCCAGCATTTT; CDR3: CASSQGTHPIQGFNQPQHF
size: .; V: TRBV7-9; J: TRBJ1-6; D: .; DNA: TGTGCCAGCAGCTTAAGTAGCTCCTATAATTCACCCCTCCACTTT; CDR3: CASSLSSSYNSPLHF
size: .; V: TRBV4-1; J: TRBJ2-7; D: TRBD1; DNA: TGCGCCAGCAGCCAAGCAGGGACAGGGTTGAAGTACGAGCAGTACTTC; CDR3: CASSQAGTGLKYEQYF
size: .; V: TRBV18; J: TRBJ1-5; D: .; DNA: TGTGCCAGCTCACCCTCAGTGAATCAGCCCCAGCATTTT; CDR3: CASSPSVNQPQHF
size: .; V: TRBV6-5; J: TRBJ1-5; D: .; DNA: TGTGCCAGCAGCCCCGGGGATTCTAGCAATCAGCCCCAGCATTTT; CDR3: CASSPGDSSNQPQHF
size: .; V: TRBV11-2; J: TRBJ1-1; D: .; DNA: TGTGCCAGCAGCTCAGGGGCTAACGCGGCTGAAGCTTTCTTT; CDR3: CASSSGANAAEAFF
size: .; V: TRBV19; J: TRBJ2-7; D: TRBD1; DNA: TGTGCCAGTAGTATAGACGGGACAGGGGTCTACGAGCAGTACTTC; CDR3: CASSIDGTGVYEQYF
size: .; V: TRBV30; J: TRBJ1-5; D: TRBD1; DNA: TGTGCCTGGCAAAACACAGGGGATCAGCCCCAGCATTTT; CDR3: CAWQNTGDQPQHF
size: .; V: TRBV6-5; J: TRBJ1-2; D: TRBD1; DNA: TGTGCCAGCAGTCTTGGGACAGGGGGAGGGAGCTACACCTTC; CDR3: CASSLGTGGGSYTF
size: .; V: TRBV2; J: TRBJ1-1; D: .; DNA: TGTGCCAGCAGCGCGGGCCGGAACACTGAAGCTTTCTTT; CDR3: CASSAGRNTEAFF
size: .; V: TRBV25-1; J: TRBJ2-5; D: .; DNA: TGTGCCAGCAGTGGTTCTTCCTCGTTCGGAGAGACCCAGTACTTC; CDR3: CASSGSSSFGETQYF
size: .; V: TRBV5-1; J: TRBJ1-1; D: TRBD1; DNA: TGCGCCAGCAGCTTGGAGGGGACAGGTGTCACTGAAGCTTTCTTT; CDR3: CASSLEGTGVTEAFF
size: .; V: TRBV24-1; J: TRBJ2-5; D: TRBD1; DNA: TGTGCCACCAGTGAGCCGGGACAGGGGTTAGAGACCCAGTACTTC; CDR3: CATSEPGQGLETQYF
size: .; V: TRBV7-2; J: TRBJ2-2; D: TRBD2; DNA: TGTGCCAGCAGCCGGCTAGCGGGGGCTTTCACCGGGGAGCTGTTTTTT; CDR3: CASSRLAGAFTGELFF
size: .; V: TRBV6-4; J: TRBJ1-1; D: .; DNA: TGTGCCAGCAGTGAAGGGTCGGGGGACACTGAAGCTTTCTTT; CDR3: CASSEGSGDTEAFF
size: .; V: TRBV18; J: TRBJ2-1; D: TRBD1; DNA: TGTGCCAGCTCACCATGGGTCGGGACAGGAAACAATGAGCAGTTCTTC; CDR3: CASSPWVGTGNNEQFF
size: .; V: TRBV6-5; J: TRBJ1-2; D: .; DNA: TGTGCCACCCGAGGCCTATATGGCTACACCTTC; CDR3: CATRGLYGYTF
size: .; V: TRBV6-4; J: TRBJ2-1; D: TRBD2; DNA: TGTGCCAGCAGCACCCTAGCGGAGACCCACAATGAGCAGTTCTTC; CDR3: CASSTLAETHNEQFF
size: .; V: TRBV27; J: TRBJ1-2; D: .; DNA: TGTGCCAGCGGAGGCCGGACCTCGGACTATGGCTACACCTTC; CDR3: CASGGRTSDYGYTF
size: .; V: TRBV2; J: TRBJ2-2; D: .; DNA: TGTGCCAGCAGTGAACCCGGGTTCAACGCCGGGGAGCTGTTTTTT; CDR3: CASSEPGFNAGELFF
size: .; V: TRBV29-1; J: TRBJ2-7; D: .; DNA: TGCAGCGTTGAGCTCAGGGGATACGAGCAGTACTTC; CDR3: CSVELRGYEQYF
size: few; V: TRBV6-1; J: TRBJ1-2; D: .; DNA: TGTGCCAGCAGTGAATCAGCTAACTATGGCTACACCTTC; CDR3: CASSESANYGYTF
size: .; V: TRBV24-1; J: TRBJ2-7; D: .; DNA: TGTGCCACCAGTGATTCCGCAGGAACCTCCTACGAGCAGTACTTC; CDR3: CATSDSAGTSYEQYF
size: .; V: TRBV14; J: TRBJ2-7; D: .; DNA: TGTGCCAGCAGCCCCCTGAGGGGGGGGAATGAGCAGTACTTC; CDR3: CASSPLRGGNEQYF
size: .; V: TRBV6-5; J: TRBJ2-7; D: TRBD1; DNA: TGTGCCAGCAGTTATCGGACAGGGATTGAGTACTTC; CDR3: CASSYRTGIEYF